This T cell receptor beta chain originates from a study of blood T cell repertoires in COVID-19. CDR3 length equals 15 residues. CDR1 is SGHRS, CDR2 YFSETQ, per germline. V shed 0 bases and J shed 1 base, with 10 bases lying between them. This clone has only a few counts. The study drew participants aged about 18 to 89 years from approximately 23 US areas. Allocation to cohorts depended on clinical history reported by the participants. Only in-frame clones appear in the TCRdb table, and some are missing; sequencing was by immunoSEQ multiplex PCR. The sample yields roughly 190,000 clones, around 89% seen once.

The gene calls are TRBV5-1 and TRBJ2-5; D is unclear. The material sequenced was PBMCs or T cells enriched from blood (not recorded which). This receptor was identified in a woman aged 18-29 years who had recovered from COVID-19. CDR3 DNA sequence: TGCGCCAGCAGCTTGGATGGCAGGCCCCAAGAGACCCAGTACTTC. This sequence encodes CASSLDGRPQETQYF.